This T cell receptor (beta chain) is from a study of OX40 agonist ivuxolimab in advanced cancers. For the study at large: Ivuxolimab is an agonistic anti-OX40 (CD134) antibody, and patients were treated with it. Participants, 82.7% male, averaged approximately 60 years of age, ranging from 23 to 79.

Points from the study as a whole: Mean expanded clone counts were higher in CD8+ than CD4+ T cells.

At cycle 4 day 1, cycle 7 day 1, and baseline, blood was sampled. TCRdb's table, derived via immunoSEQ multiplex PCR, lists solely in-frame clones and lacks some. The table shows 65,000 to 70,000 clones, with about nine tenths occurring only once. With regard to this clone: Its antigen is unknown.

This TCR was recovered from an adult with an advanced solid tumor such as melanoma, head and neck, liver or kidney cancer. The source material was CD4+ or CD8+ T cells sorted from blood, sampled in a trial of the OX40 agonist ivuxolimab.

CDR3 DNA: TGTGCCAGCAGTACCCGGGACGGATTTTACGAGCAGTACTTC. Translated, it gives CASSTRDGFYEQYF. The chain joins TRBV6-5 to TRBJ2-7; the D call may be TRBD1 or TRBD2 (5 bases each). Trimming left V 5 bases short and J 4 bases short, with 15 bases between. The CDR3 is 14 residues long. Germline V CDR1 and CDR2: MNHEY, SVGAGI.